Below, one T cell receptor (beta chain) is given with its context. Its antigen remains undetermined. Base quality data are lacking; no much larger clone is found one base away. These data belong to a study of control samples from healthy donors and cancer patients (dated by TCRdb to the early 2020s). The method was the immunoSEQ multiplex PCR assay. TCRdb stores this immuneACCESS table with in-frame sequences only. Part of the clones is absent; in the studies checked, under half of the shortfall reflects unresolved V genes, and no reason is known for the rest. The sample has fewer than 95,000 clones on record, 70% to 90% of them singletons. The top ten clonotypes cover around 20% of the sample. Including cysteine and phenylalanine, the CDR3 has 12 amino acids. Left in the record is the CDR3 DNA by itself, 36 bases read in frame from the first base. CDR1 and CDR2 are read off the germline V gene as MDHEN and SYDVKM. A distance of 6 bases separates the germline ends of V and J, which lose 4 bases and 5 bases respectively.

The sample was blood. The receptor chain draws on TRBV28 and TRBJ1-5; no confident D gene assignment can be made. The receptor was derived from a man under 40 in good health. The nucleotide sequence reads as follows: TGTGCCAGCAGTTCTCTAGATCAGCCCCAGCATTTT. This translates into CASSSLDQPQHF.